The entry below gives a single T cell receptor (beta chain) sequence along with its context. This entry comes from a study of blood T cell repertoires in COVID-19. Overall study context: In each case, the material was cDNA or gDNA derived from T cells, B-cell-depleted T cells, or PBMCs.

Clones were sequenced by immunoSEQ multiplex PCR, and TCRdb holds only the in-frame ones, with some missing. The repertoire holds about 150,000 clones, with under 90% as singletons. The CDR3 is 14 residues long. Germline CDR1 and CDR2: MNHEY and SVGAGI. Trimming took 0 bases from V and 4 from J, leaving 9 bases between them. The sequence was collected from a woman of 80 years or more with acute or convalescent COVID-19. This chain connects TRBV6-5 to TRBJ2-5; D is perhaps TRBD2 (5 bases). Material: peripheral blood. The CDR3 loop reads CASSYSNAGETQYF. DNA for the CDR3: TGTGCCAGCAGTTACTCGAACGCGGGAGAGACCCAGTACTTC.